These 30 T cell receptor beta chains originate from one sample sequenced in a study of control samples from healthy donors and cancer patients. Repertoires were generated with immunoSEQ multiplex PCR, while TCRdb's copy carries only in-frame clones and drops some. The sample has roughly 150,000 clones; approximately 90% are singletons. Input material: blood. The receptors come from a woman younger than 45 in good health.

This clone was detected a few times. The V gene is TRBV7-9, the J gene TRBJ1-2; 8 positions match TRBD1. J was trimmed by 8 bases and V by 4 bases; bases with no gene match: 9. The CDR3 runs 14 residues. Looked up from germline, CDR1 is SEHNR and CDR2 is FQNEAQ (reference sequence). Here the CDR3 reads CASSSEQGVEGYTF. DNA for the CDR3: TGTGCCAGCAGCTCCGAACAGGGGGTGGAGGGCTACACCTTC.

This sequence joins TRBV10-3 and TRBJ1-5; D unclear. Trimming took 3 bases from V and 6 from J, leaving 9 bases between them. This CDR3 has 13 amino acids. Germline values: CDR1 ENHRY, CDR2 SYGVKD. The CDR3 DNA reads TGTGCCATCAGTGAAGAGGTAGTTCAGCCCCAGCATTTT. Translation: CAISEEVVQPQHF.

The gene calls are TRBV5-1 and TRBJ2-3, with D possibly matching TRBD1 (6 bases). This CDR3 comprises 13 residues. CDR1 and CDR2 from the germline V gene are SGHRS and YFSETQ. Trimming took off 2 bases at V and 4 bases at J, with 8 bases between the two ends. Here the CDR3 reads CASSFRGADTQYF. The CDR3 DNA follows: TGCGCCAGCAGCTTCAGGGGCGCAGATACGCAGTATTTT.

This chain joins TRBV5-3 and TRBJ2-5; a possible D gene is TRBD2 (5 bases). TRBV5-3 is an ORF for which the function is uncertain. With 4 bases removed from V and 0 bases from J, the gap between germline ends came to 13 bases. This CDR3 has 15 residues. The chain's CDR3 is CARSLICGYQETQYF. DNA of the CDR3: TGTGCCAGAAGCCTCATCTGCGGGTACCAAGAGACCCAGTACTTC.

This CDR3 is CASSVRVGEKLFF. As DNA, the CDR3 is TGTGCCAGCAGTGTTAGGGTGGGAGAAAAACTGTTTTTT. The chain recombines TRBV2 with TRBJ1-4, with D unresolved. Germline values: CDR1 SNHLY, CDR2 FYNNEI. The length of the CDR3 is 13 residues. V was trimmed by 4 bases and J by 8 bases, leaving 11 bases between them.

The chain combines TRBV7-9 with TRBJ2-1, with TRBD2 matching over 15 bases. Germline trimming cut 3 bases from V and 5 bases from J; bases unmatched to any gene: 5. CDR3 length: 17 amino acids. Germline V gene data show CDR1 as SEHNR and CDR2 as FQNEAQ (reference sequence). In nucleotides, the CDR3 is TGTGCCAGCAGCTTCGGACTAGCGGGAGGGAGCCACAATGAGCAGTTCTTC. Translating it yields CASSFGLAGGSHNEQFF.

The chain has TRBV11-2 and TRBJ2-7, with no clear D. V lost 6 bases, J lost 4 bases, and 7 bases lay in between. The CDR3 loop spans 11 amino acids. CDR1 SGHAT and CDR2 FQNNGV come from the germline V gene. The chain's CDR3 is CASRNVYEQYF. The CDR3 nucleotides are TGTGCCAGCAGAAACGTATACGAGCAGTACTTC.

V gene TRBV27 combines with J gene TRBJ2-7; 10 positions agree with TRBD1. With V trimmed by 6 bases and J by 2 bases, 4 bases remained unmatched. This CDR3 has 14 residues. The germline CDR1 and CDR2 sequences are MNHEY and SMNVEV (reference sequence). CDR3 DNA: TGTGCCAGCAGCCTGACAGGGGGCCCCTACGAGCAGTACTTC. Protein: CASSLTGGPYEQYF.

For the CDR3, the DNA is TGCAGCGTCGGCGGTGCGGTTGAGAGTAATGAAAAACTGTTTTTT. Translated, it gives CSVGGAVESNEKLFF. The V call is TRBV29-1, the J call TRBJ1-4; no clear D gene. Germline V CDR1 and CDR2: SQVTM, ANQGSEA. The CDR3 has 15 amino acids. With 6 bases removed from V and 4 bases from J, the gap between germline ends came to 18 bases.

The V and J genes are TRBV4-3 and TRBJ2-7; 8 nucleotides align to TRBD1. The junction had 7 bases not matched to a gene; V was cut back by 3 bases and J by 3 bases. This CDR3 region has 15 residues. Looked up from germline, CDR1 is LGHNA and CDR2 is YSLEER. The CDR3 sequence: CASSQTWDRFYEQYF. CDR3 DNA: TGCGCCAGCAGCCAGACCTGGGACAGGTTCTACGAGCAGTACTTC.

The rearrangement joins TRBV6-5 to TRBJ1-2, with D possibly being TRBD1 (5 bases). Germline V gene lookup returns CDR1 MNHEY and CDR2 SVGAGI. The CDR3 totals 15 residues. V was clipped by 6 bases and J by 4 bases, with 18 bases between them. In DNA, the CDR3 is TGTGCCAGCAGAGCTCCAGGGATTTCCTTCTATGGCTACACCTTC. Translating gives CASRAPGISFYGYTF.

The chain employs TRBV7-2 and TRBJ1-5; unclear D gene. The CDR3 totals 16 residues. V shed 1 base and J shed 1 base, with 11 bases lying between them. The germline V gene encodes CDR1 SGHTA and CDR2 FQGNSA. The CDR3 nucleotides read TGTGCCAGCAGCTTAGTCCATTCGGGGAGCAATCAGCCCCAGCATTTT. Its protein product is CASSLVHSGSNQPQHF.

The table lists this clone with a count of one. The chain combines TRBV25-1 with TRBJ1-1, with a tentative D call TRBD1 (5 bases). The CDR3 contains 13 residues. Germline CDR1 reads MGHDK; CDR2 reads SYGVNS. V lost 4 bases, J lost 2 bases, and 8 bases lay in between. The CDR3 spells CASSATENTEAFF. DNA of the CDR3: TGTGCCAGCAGTGCGACAGAAAACACTGAAGCTTTCTTT.

The chain couples TRBV28 to TRBJ1-5, with D maybe TRBD1 (5 bases). Germline loops: CDR1 MDHEN, CDR2 SYDVKM. This CDR3 has 14 amino acids. V lost 3 bases, J lost 5 bases, and 11 bases lay in between. The CDR3 loop is CASSFQGLDQPQHF. CDR3 DNA sequence: TGTGCCAGCAGTTTTCAGGGCCTAGATCAGCCCCAGCATTTT.

This chain joins TRBV19 and TRBJ2-1; no definite D call. The V end lost 4 bases, the J end lost 3 bases, and 10 bases lay between the germline ends. The CDR3 extends over 14 amino acids. From germline, CDR1 is LNHDA and CDR2 SQIVND (reference sequence). This CDR3 reads CASSTGTFYNEQFF. The CDR3 nucleotides read TGTGCCAGTAGTACCGGCACTTTCTACAATGAGCAGTTCTTC.

The rearrangement uses TRBV7-2 and TRBJ2-7; TRBD2 matches at 12 bases. The germline CDR1 and CDR2 sequences are SGHTA and FQGNSA. J gave up 3 bases and V 4 bases, and 4 bases lay outside the gene matches. The CDR3 spans 15 residues. CDR3 nucleotide sequence: TGTGCCAGCAGCTCCCTAGCGGGAGGGCTCTACGAGCAGTACTTC. Translation: CASSSLAGGLYEQYF.

The J gene is TRBJ2-1, the V gene TRBV5-6, with TRBD1 matching 9 bases. V was clipped by 2 bases and J by 12 bases; unmatched bases: 9. Germline CDR1 SGHDT, CDR2 YYEEEE. The CDR3 has 14 residues. The CDR3 here is CASSFKGQGQGQFF. The CDR3 DNA is TGTGCCAGCAGCTTTAAGGGACAGGGACAGGGGCAGTTCTTC.

The chain links TRBV4-3 to TRBJ2-1, with D perhaps TRBD2 (6 bases). CDR1 and CDR2 from the germline V gene are LGHNA and YSLEER. V was shortened by 0 bases and J by 9 bases, with 12 bases between the two germline ends. CDR3 length: 14 amino acids. CDR3 coding DNA: TGCGCCAGCAGCCAAGAGTTAGCCGGGGGTGAGCAGTTCTTC. Protein product: CASSQELAGGEQFF.

This chain connects TRBV5-1 to TRBJ2-3, with a tentative D call TRBD2 (7 bases). Between the trimmed V and J ends, which lost 1 base and 2 bases, there was a span of 11 bases. The CDR3 runs 15 residues. Germline V gene lookup returns CDR1 SGHRS and CDR2 YFSETQ. For the CDR3, the DNA is TGCGCCAGCAGCTTGTGGGGGGGCCCCACAGATACGCAGTATTTT. This gives the protein CASSLWGGPTDTQYF.

The genes are TRBV30 and TRBJ2-7, with D tentatively TRBD1 (6 bases). V lost 3 bases, J lost 0 bases, and 15 bases lay in between. This CDR3 comprises 15 residues. CDR1 and CDR2 (germline): GTSNPN, SVGIG (reference sequence). CDR3 nucleotide sequence: TGTGCCTGGAGCAAGAACAGGGTTTACTCCTACGAGCAGTACTTC. It translates to CAWSKNRVYSYEQYF.

The chain employs TRBV3-1 (or the pseudogene TRBV3-2) and TRBJ1-1; D ambiguous. The V end lost 2 bases, the J end lost 2 bases, and 12 bases lay between the germline ends. The length of the CDR3 is 15 residues. The V gene's germline CDR1 is LGHDT and CDR2 YNNKEL (reference sequence). CDR3 DNA sequence: TGTGCCAGCAGCCAAAAAGTGTCGGGAAACACTGAAGCTTTCTTT. The encoded protein is CASSQKVSGNTEAFF.

The V call is TRBV28, the J call TRBJ1-5, with TRBD1 matching 9 bases. V was pared by 7 bases and J by 5 bases, with 15 bases of the junction left unmatched. The CDR3 contains 17 residues. Germline V CDR1 and CDR2: MDHEN, SYDVKM. CDR3 nucleotide sequence: TGTGCCAGCAACACTCCGGGACAGGGTGGAAAGGATCAGCCCCAGCATTTT. Amino acids: CASNTPGQGGKDQPQHF.

The V call is TRBV4-3, the J call TRBJ2-7; D not resolved. Trimming took 0 bases from V and 0 from J, leaving 9 bases between them. The germline gives CDR1 LGHNA, CDR2 YSLEER. The CDR3 sequence is 15 residues long. DNA for the CDR3: TGCGCCAGCAGCCAAGACAGAATCCCCTCCTACGAGCAGTACTTC. It translates to CASSQDRIPSYEQYF.

The rearrangement joins TRBV5-1 to TRBJ1-3; D unresolved. The CDR3 contains 15 residues. With 4 bases removed from V and 0 bases from J, the gap between germline ends came to 11 bases. Germline V gene lookup returns CDR1 SGHRS and CDR2 YFSETQ. CDR3: CASSLADLSGNTIYF. The CDR3 DNA is TGCGCCAGCAGCCTCGCGGACCTCTCTGGAAACACCATATATTTT. The whole variable domain, remainder taken from reference TRBV5-1 and TRBJ1-3, is KAGVTQTPRYLIKTRGQQVTLSCSPISGHRSVSWYQQTPGQGLQFLFEYFSETQRNKGNFPGRFSGRQFSNSRSEMNVSTLELGDSALYLCASSLADLSGNTIYFGEGSWLTVV.

This clone was seen a single time. The chain joins TRBV9 to TRBJ2-3, with unresolved D. Germline CDR1 SGDLS, CDR2 YYNGEE. There are 17 residues in the CDR3. V shed 1 base and J shed 0 bases, with 15 bases lying between them. Here the CDR3 reads CASSVRLNRGSTDTQYF. The CDR3 nucleotides are TGTGCCAGCAGCGTACGCCTCAACAGAGGAAGCACAGATACGCAGTATTTT.

J is TRBJ1-5 and V is TRBV6-6; 10 bases are shared with TRBD1. CDR1 MNHNY and CDR2 SVGAGI come from the germline V gene (reference sequence). This CDR3 region has 17 residues. Trimming removed 5 bases from V and 4 bases from J; junction bases left unmatched: 11. CDR3 DNA sequence: TGTGCCAGCAGTCGGGACAGGGGAGCCCCGTATAATCAGCCCCAGCATTTT. This encodes CASSRDRGAPYNQPQHF.

The rearrangement joins TRBV27 to TRBJ1-5, with D hard to call. This CDR3 comprises 16 residues. Germline assignment: CDR1 MNHEY and CDR2 SMNVEV (reference sequence). Trimming shortened V by 3 bases and J by 0 bases, and 12 bases separated the two germline ends. The CDR3 DNA is TGTGCCAGCAGTTTGGTCGCGACACTTAGCAATCAGCCCCAGCATTTT. Residues: CASSLVATLSNQPQHF.

The rearrangement uses TRBV6-5 and TRBJ1-3, with D uncertain. Germline V lookup: CDR1 MNHEY, CDR2 SVGAGI. Trimming cost V 8 bases and J 9 bases, with 8 bases left between them. This CDR3 contains 10 residues. The CDR3 sequence: CASAGGTIYF. The CDR3 DNA sequence: TGTGCCAGCGCGGGTGGCACCATATATTTT.

The V call is TRBV6-4, the J call TRBJ2-1; D is possibly TRBD1 (7 bases). CDR1 is MRHNA and CDR2 is SNTAGT in the germline V gene. V shed 4 bases and J shed 8 bases, with 18 bases lying between them. The CDR3 is 15 residues long. CDR3 in DNA: TGTGCCAGCAGTGGGGGGGACAGCGAGGGGGATGAGCAGTTCTTC. It specifies CASSGGDSEGDEQFF.

The gene calls are TRBV21-1 and TRBJ2-5; the table's TRBD2 call for D was not verified on the DNA. TRBV21-1 has pseudogene status. The CDR3 length is 15 residues. CDR3 coding DNA: TGTGCCAGCAGCAAAGAAACTAGCCGGCAAGAGACCCAGTACTTC. This translates into CASSKETSRQETQYF.